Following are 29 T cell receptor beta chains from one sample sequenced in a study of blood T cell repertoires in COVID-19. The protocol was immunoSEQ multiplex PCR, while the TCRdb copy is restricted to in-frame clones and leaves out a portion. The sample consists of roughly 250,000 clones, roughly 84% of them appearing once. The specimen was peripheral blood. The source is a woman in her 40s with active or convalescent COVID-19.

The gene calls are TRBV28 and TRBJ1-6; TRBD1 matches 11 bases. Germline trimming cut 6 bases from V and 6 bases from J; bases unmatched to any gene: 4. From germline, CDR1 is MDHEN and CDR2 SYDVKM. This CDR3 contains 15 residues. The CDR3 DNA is TGTGCCAGCAGCCGAGGGACAGGGGGTAATTCACCCCTCCACTTT. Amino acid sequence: CASSRGTGGNSPLHF.

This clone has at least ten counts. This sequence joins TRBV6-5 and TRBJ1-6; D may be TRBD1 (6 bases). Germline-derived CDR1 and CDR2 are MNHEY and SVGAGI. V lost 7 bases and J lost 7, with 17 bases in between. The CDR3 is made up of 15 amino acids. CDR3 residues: CASTEGDIRNSPLHF. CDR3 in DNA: TGTGCCAGCACCGAAGGGGACATTCGGAATTCACCCCTCCACTTT.

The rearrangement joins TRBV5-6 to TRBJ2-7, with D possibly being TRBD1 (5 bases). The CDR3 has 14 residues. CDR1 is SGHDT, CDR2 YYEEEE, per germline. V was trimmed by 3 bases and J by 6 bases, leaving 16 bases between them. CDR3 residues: CASSSNQGNSEQYV. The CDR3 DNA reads TGTGCCAGCAGCTCAAACCAGGGAAACTCCGAGCAGTACGTC.

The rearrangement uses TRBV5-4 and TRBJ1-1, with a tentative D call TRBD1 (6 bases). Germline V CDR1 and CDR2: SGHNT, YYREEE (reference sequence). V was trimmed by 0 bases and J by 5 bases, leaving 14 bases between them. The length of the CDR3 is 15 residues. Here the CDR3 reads CASSLEGGGITEAFF. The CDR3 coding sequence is TGTGCCAGCAGCTTGGAGGGGGGAGGGATTACTGAAGCTTTCTTT.

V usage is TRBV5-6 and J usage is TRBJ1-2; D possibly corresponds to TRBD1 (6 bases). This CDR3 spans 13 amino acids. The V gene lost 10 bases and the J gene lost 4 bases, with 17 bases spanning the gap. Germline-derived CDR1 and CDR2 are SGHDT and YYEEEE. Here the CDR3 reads CAGRLGAVYGYTF. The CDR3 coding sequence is TGTGCCGGTCGGTTGGGGGCTGTCTATGGCTACACCTTC.

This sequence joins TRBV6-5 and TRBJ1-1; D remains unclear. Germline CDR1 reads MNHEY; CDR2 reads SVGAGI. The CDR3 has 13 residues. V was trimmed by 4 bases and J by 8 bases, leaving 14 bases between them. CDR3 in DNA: TGTGCCAGCAGTTTACAAGACGGGTGGGAAGCTTTCTTT. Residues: CASSLQDGWEAFF.

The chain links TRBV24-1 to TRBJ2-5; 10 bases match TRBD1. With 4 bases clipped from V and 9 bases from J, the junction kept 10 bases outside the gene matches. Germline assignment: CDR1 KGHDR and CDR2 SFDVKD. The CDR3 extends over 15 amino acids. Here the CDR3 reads CATSDPGQGYGAQYF. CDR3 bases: TGTGCCACCAGTGACCCGGGACAGGGGTACGGGGCCCAGTACTTC.

The CDR3 nucleotides read TGTGCCCCCGAAACACGACAGGGGGCAAGTGGCTACACCTTC. Its protein product is CAPETRQGASGYTF. The chain links TRBV28 to TRBJ1-2, with 10 bases lining up with TRBD1. Germline loops: CDR1 MDHEN, CDR2 SYDVKM. This CDR3 comprises 14 residues. J lost 7 bases, V lost 11 bases, and 13 bases had no gene match.

The CDR3 DNA sequence: TGTGCCAGCAGTCTAGCCGGGGGGAACACCGGGGAGCTGTTTTTT. This encodes CASSLAGGNTGELFF. The V gene is TRBV27, the J gene TRBJ2-2; tentative D call: TRBD2 (6 bases). CDR1 MNHEY and CDR2 SMNVEV come from the germline V gene (reference sequence). The CDR3 spans 15 residues. Between the trimmed V and J ends, which lost 5 bases and 1 base, there was a span of 11 bases.

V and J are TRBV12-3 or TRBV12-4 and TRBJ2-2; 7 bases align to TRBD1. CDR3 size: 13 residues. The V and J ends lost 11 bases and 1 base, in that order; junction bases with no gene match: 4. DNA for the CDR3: TGTGCCGCCAGGGGGAAGAACACCGGGGAGCTGTTTTTT. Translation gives CAARGKNTGELFF.

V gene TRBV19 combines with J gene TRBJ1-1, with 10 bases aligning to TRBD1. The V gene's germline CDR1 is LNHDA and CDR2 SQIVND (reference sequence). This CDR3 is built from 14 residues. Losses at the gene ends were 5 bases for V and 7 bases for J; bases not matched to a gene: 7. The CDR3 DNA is TGTGCCAGTAGTGCTCGACAGGGGGCGAGTGAAGCTTTCTTT. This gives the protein CASSARQGASEAFF.

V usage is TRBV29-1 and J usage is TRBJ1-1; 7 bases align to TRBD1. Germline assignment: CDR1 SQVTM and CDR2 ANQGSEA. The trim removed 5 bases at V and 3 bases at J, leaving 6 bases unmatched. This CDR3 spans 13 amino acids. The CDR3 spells CSVRDRVDTEAFF. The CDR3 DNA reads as TGCAGCGTTAGAGACAGGGTGGACACTGAAGCTTTCTTT. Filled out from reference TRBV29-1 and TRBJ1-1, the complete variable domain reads SAVISQKPSRDICQRGTSLTIQCQVDSQVTMMFWYRQQPGQSLTLIATANQGSEATYESGFVIDKFPISRPNLTFSTLTVSNMSPEDSSIYLCSVRDRVDTEAFFGQGTRLTVV.

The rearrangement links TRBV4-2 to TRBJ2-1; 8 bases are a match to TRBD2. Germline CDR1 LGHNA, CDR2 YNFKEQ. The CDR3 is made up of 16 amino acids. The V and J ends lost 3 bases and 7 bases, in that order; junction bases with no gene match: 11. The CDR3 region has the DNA TGTGCCAGCAGCCAGCAGACCGGGGGGGCTTTGAATGAGCAGTTCTTC. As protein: CASSQQTGGALNEQFF.

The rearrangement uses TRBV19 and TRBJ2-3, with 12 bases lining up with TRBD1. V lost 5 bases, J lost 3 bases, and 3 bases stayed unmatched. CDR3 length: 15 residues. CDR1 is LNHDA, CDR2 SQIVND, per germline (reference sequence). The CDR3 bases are TGTGCCAGTAGTGTGGGACAGGGGGCGACAGATACGCAGTATTTT. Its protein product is CASSVGQGATDTQYF.

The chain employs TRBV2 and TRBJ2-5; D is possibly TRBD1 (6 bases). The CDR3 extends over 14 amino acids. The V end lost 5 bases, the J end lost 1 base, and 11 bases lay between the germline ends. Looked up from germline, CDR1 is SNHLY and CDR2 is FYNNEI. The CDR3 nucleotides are TGTGCCAGCAGTTCCGGACAGCTCCAAGAGACCCAGTACTTC. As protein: CASSSGQLQETQYF.

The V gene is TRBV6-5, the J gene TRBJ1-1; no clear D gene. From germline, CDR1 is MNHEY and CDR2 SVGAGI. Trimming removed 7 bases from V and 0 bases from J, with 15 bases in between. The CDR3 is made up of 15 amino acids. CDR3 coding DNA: TGTGCCAGCAAGATTTTTACCCGGGTGAACACTGAAGCTTTCTTT. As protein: CASKIFTRVNTEAFF.

CDR3 loop: CASSLGDRLHQPQHF. Here the CDR3 DNA reads TGTGCCAGCAGCCTGGGGGACAGGCTCCATCAGCCCCAGCATTTT. This chain links TRBV11-2 with TRBJ1-5; 8 nucleotides match TRBD1. Germline V gene sequence: CDR1 SGHAT, CDR2 FQNNGV. CDR3 length: 15 amino acids. Trimming removed 5 bases from V and 5 bases from J; junction bases left unmatched: 8.

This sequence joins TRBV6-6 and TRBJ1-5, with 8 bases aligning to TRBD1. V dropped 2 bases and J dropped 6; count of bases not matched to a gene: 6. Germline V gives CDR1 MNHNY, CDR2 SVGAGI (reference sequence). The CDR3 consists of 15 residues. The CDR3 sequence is CASSYTGQGGQPQHF. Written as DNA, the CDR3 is TGTGCCAGCAGTTACACCGGACAGGGCGGTCAGCCCCAGCATTTT.

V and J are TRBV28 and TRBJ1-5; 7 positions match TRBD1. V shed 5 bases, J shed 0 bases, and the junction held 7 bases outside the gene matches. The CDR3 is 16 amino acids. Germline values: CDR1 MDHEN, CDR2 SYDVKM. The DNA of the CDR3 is TGTGCCAGCAGTGAACCGGGGACAGCTAGCAATCAGCCCCAGCATTTT. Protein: CASSEPGTASNQPQHF.

This CDR3 is CASSPLQVSQEKLFF. CDR3 bases: TGTGCCAGCAGCCCATTGCAGGTATCACAAGAAAAACTGTTTTTT. The chain links TRBV6-5 to TRBJ1-4; D remains ambiguous. The CDR3 runs 15 residues. V lost 6 bases, J lost 8 bases, and 19 bases lay in between. Germline lookup yields CDR1 MNHEY and CDR2 SVGAGI.

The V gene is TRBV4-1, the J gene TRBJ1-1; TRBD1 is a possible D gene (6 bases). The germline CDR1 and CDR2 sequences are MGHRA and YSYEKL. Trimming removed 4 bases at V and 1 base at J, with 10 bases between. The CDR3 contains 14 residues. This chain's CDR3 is CASSRSRGNTEAFF. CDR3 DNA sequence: TGCGCCAGCAGCCGGTCCAGGGGGAACACTGAAGCTTTCTTT.

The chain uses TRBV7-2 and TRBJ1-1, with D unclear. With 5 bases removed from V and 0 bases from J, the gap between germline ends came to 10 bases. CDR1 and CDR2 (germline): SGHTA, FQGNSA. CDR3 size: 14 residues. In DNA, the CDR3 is TGTGCCAGCAGCCGGGGTTTTATGAACACTGAAGCTTTCTTT. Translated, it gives CASSRGFMNTEAFF. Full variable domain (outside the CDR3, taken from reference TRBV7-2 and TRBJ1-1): GAGVSQSPSNKVTEKGKDVELRCDPISGHTALYWYRQSLGQGLEFLIYFQGNSAPDKSGLPSDRFSAERTGGSVSTLTIQRTQQEDSAVYLCASSRGFMNTEAFFGQGTRLTVV.

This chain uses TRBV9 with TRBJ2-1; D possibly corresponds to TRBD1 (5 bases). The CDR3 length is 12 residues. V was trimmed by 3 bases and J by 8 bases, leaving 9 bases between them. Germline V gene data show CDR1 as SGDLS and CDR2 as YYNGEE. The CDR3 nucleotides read TGTGCCAGCAGCGCCCGCAGGGATGAGCAGTTCTTC. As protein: CASSARRDEQFF.

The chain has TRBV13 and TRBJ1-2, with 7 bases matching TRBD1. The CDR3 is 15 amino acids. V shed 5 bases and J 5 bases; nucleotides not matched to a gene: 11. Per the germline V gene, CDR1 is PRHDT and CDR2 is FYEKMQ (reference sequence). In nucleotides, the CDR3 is TGTGCCAGCAGCCCTAGTTTCGAGGGGGCTTATGGCTACACCTTC. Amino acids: CASSPSFEGAYGYTF.

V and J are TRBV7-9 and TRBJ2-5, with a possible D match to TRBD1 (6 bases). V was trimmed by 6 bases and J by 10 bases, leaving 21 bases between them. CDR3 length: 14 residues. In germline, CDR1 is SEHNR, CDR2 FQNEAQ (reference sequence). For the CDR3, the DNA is TGTGCCAGCAGACCAGGGGTGGATAGCGACGACCAGTACTTC. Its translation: CASRPGVDSDDQYF.

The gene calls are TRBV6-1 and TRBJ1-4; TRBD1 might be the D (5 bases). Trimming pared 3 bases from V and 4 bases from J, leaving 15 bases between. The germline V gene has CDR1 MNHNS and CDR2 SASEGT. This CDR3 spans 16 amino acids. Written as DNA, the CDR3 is TGTGCCAGCAGTGAGGGGCTGACAGCTTATAATGAAAAACTGTTTTTT. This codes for CASSEGLTAYNEKLFF.

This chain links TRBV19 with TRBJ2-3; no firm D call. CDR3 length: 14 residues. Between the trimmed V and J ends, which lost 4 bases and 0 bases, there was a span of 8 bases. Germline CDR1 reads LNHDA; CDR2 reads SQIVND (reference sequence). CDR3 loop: CASSRAGSTDTQYF. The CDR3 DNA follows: TGTGCCAGTAGTAGGGCAGGAAGCACAGATACGCAGTATTTT.

The CDR3 loop reads CASSLSRGQPQHF. The CDR3 DNA follows: TGTGCCAGCAGTTTATCCCGAGGACAGCCCCAGCATTTT. This chain links TRBV12-3 or TRBV12-4 with TRBJ1-5; D is uncertain. CDR3 length: 13 residues. Trimming left V 2 bases short and J 7 bases short, with 9 bases between.

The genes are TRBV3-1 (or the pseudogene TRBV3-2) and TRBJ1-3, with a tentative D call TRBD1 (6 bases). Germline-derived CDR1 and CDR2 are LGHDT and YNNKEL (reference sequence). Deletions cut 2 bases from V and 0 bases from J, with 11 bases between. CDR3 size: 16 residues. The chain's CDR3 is CASSQMAGASGNTIYF. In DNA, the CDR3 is TGTGCCAGCAGCCAAATGGCGGGGGCCTCTGGAAACACCATATATTTT.